A single sample gave rise to the 5 T cell receptor beta chains below, sequenced in a study of technical replicates of blood from a few donors. This table comes from immunoSEQ multiplex PCR, and its TCRdb copy is limited to in-frame clones, with some not included. This table holds around 80,000 clones, approximately 90% found once. Material: T cells isolated from PBMCs. The source is a human donor in good health.

The genes are TRBV4-1 and TRBJ1-5; perhaps TRBD1 as D (6 bases). Germline V CDR1 and CDR2: MGHRA, YSYEKL. There are 14 residues in the CDR3. The V end was cut by 4 bases, the J end by 5 bases, with 12 bases between. CDR3 region: CASSPTGGYQPQHF. In nucleotides, the CDR3 is TGCGCCAGCAGCCCCACGGGGGGCTATCAGCCCCAGCATTTT.

This chain uses TRBV11-3 with TRBJ2-7; the match to TRBD2 covers 10 bases. The CDR3 extends over 16 amino acids. Germline values: CDR1 SGHNT, CDR2 YENEEA. Germline trimming cut 4 bases from V and 4 bases from J; bases unmatched to any gene: 10. Written as DNA, the CDR3 is TGTGCCAGCAGCTGGAAGAAGCGGGAGGGGGGTTACGAGCAGTACTTC. As protein: CASSWKKREGGYEQYF.

The chain joins TRBV6-1 to TRBJ2-7; the match to TRBD2 covers 12 bases. The CDR3 loop spans 14 amino acids. Germline V gene data show CDR1 as MNHNS and CDR2 as SASEGT. After removal of 3 bases from V and 5 bases from J, the junction contained 2 bases not matched to a gene. CDR3 protein: CASSDRLAGDEQYF. The CDR3, as DNA: TGTGCCAGCAGTGACAGACTAGCGGGAGACGAGCAGTACTTC.

The V and J genes are TRBV19 and TRBJ1-1; D is ambiguous. The CDR3 consists of 14 residues. Germline CDR1 LNHDA, CDR2 SQIVND (reference sequence). Between the trimmed V and J ends, which lost 3 bases and 2 bases, there was a span of 10 bases. CDR3 sequence reads: CASSILSVNTEAFF. CDR3 DNA sequence: TGTGCCAGTAGTATCTTATCAGTTAACACTGAAGCTTTCTTT.

V usage is TRBV7-6 and J usage is TRBJ1-2; perhaps TRBD1 as D (6 bases). Per the germline V gene, CDR1 is SGHVS and CDR2 is FNYEAQ. This CDR3 is 16 amino acids long. Between the trimmed V and J ends, which lost 0 bases and 0 bases, there was a span of 11 bases. For the CDR3, the DNA is TGTGCCAGCAGCTTAGCGAGGACAGAAGCTAACTATGGCTACACCTTC. Protein: CASSLARTEANYGYTF. Full variable domain (missing parts from reference TRBV7-6 and TRBJ1-2): GAGVSQSPRYKVTKRGQDVALRCDPISGHVSLYWYRQALGQGPEFLTYFNYEAQQDKSGLPNDRFSAERPEGSISTLTIQRTEQRDSAMYRCASSLARTEANYGYTFGSGTRLTVV.